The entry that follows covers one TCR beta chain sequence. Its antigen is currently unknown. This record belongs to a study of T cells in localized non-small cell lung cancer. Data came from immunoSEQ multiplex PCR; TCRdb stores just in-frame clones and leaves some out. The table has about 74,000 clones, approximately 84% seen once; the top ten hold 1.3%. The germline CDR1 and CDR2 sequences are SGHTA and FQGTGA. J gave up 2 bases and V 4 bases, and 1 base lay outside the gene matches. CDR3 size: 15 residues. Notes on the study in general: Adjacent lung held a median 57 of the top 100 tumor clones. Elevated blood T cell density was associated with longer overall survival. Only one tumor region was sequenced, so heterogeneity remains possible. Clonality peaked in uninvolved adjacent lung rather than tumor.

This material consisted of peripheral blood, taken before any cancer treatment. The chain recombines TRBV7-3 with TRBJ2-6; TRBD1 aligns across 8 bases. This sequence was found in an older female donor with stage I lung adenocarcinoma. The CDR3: CASSSGGTGANVLTF. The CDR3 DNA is TGTGCCAGCAGCTCAGGGGGCACTGGGGCCAACGTCCTGACTTTC. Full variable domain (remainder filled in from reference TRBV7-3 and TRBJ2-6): GAGVSQTPSNKVTEKGKYVELRCDPISGHTALYWYRQSLGQGPEFLIYFQGTGAADDSGLPNDRFFAVRPEGSVSTLKIQRTERGDSAVYLCASSSGGTGANVLTFGAGSRLTVL.